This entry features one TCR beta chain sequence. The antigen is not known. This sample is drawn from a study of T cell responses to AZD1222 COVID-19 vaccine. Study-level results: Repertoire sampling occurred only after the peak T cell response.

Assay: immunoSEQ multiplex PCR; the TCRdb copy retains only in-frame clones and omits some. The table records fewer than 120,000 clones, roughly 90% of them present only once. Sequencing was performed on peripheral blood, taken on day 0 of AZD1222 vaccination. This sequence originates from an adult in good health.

In nucleotides, the CDR3 is TGCGCCAGCAGTGGCGCGGACACTGAAGCTTTCTTT. Translating it yields CASSGADTEAFF. The gene calls are TRBV5-1 and TRBJ1-1; D is uncertain. V was cut by 5 bases and J by 3 bases, with 8 bases left in between. Germline CDR1 and CDR2: SGHRS and YFSETQ. CDR3 length: 12 amino acids.